These 27 T cell receptor beta chains were sequenced from one sample in a study of blood T cells in healthy people across ages. Sample-barcoded 5' priming and a J-beta primer mix drove a second PCR of roughly 6 to 12 cycles. MiXCR, applied by TCRdb to the 5' RACE reads, yields one record per CDR3 protein. The table includes roughly 1,100,000 distinct CDR3 sequences, almost 25% detected once. These data were also reused for a study on T cells of mothers and their children.

Sequenced input: blood. The receptors were sampled from a girl aged 2 to 10 in good health.

The chain employs TRBV28 and TRBJ2-1; possible D gene TRBD2, 5 bases. The end of the DNA aligns better with TRBJ2-7, so the J call may be wrong. This CDR3 region has 16 residues. Germline V gene lookup returns CDR1 MDHEN and CDR2 SYDVKM. The CDR3 DNA sequence: TGTGCCAGCAGTTTAAGTCTTTTCCGGAGGAACGCCAAGCAGTACTTC. Its translation: CASSLSLFRRNAKQYF.

This clonotype has a handful of counts. The chain's CDR3 is CSVEPSGGRHPGETQYF. The CDR3, as DNA: TGCAGCGTTGAACCCTCCGGGGGCAGACACCCCGGCGAGACCCAGTACTTC. The genes are TRBV29-1 and TRBJ2-5; either TRBD1 or TRBD2 may fit D (6 bases each). V dropped 2 bases and J dropped 5 bases, with 24 bases sitting between them. Germline lookup yields CDR1 SQVTM and CDR2 ANQGSEA. The CDR3 covers 17 residues.

This rearrangement joins TRBV7-2 to TRBJ1-5; D uncertain. Germline-derived CDR1 and CDR2 are SGHTA and FQGNSA. V was cut by 0 bases and J by 0 bases, with 6 bases left in between. The CDR3 totals 15 residues. The CDR3 DNA is TGTGCCAGCAGCTTAGCCTCTAGTAGCAATCAGCCCCAGCATTTT. Its protein is CASSLASSSNQPQHF.

To note about this clonotype: The junction does not match germline at one end; this may be a read error. The chain uses TRBV27 and TRBJ2-5; a possible D gene is TRBD2 (6 bases). This CDR3 region has 13 residues. The germline CDR1 and CDR2 sequences are MNHEY and SMNVEV (reference sequence). The CDR3 DNA reads as TGTGCTAGCAGCTCTACTAGCTCGGAGACCCAGTACTTC. This gives the protein CASSSTSSETQYF.

This clonotype came up many times. One end of the junction does not line up with germline, which may come from a read error. This chain joins TRBV20-1 and TRBJ1-4, with D hard to call. The germline gives CDR1 DFQATT, CDR2 SNEGSKA (reference sequence). The CDR3 runs 14 residues. As DNA, the CDR3 is TGCAGCGCTAGACCTCCCAACCTGGGTGAAAAACTGTTTTTT. It is translated as CSARPPNLGEKLFF.

V and J are TRBV7-2 and TRBJ2-6, with TRBD1 matching 7 bases. The J segment lost 4 bases and the V segment lost 7 bases, leaving 10 bases of the junction unmatched. Germline V gene data show CDR1 as SGHTA and CDR2 as FQGNSA. CDR3 length: 16 residues. CDR3 residues: CASNDNRGGGANVLTF. The CDR3 bases are TGTGCCAGCAACGACAATAGAGGGGGCGGGGCCAACGTCCTGACTTTC. Full variable domain (missing parts from reference TRBV7-2 and TRBJ2-6): GAGVSQSPSNKVTEKGKDVELRCDPISGHTALYWYRQSLGQGLEFLIYFQGNSAPDKSGLPSDRFSAERTGGSVSTLTIQRTQQEDSAVYLCASNDNRGGGANVLTFGAGSRLTVL.

This clonotype was observed a handful of times. One end of the junction fails to match germline, which may point to a read error. This chain joins TRBV7-7 and TRBJ1-6, with D unclear. Germline V lookup: CDR1 SSHAT, CDR2 FNYEAQ (reference sequence). The CDR3 is 12 residues long. This CDR3 is CASRPPVRSLHF. The CDR3 bases are TGTGCTAGCAGGCCCCCGGTGAGATCCCTCCACTTT.

This clonotype has more than one count but fewer than ten. The chain carries TRBV27 and TRBJ1-3; no clear D. Trimming removed 5 bases at V and 0 bases at J, with 14 bases between. This CDR3 has 16 amino acids. Germline lookup yields CDR1 MNHEY and CDR2 SMNVEV (reference sequence). The CDR3 region is CASSPRATDSGNTIYF. The DNA of the CDR3 is TGTGCCAGCAGTCCCCGGGCCACGGACTCTGGAAACACCATATATTTT.

This clonotype was counted between two and nine times. This rearrangement joins TRBV4-3 to TRBJ2-2; weak D call: TRBD1 (5 bases). Trimming removed 0 bases at V and 5 bases at J, with 10 bases between. CDR1 and CDR2 (germline): LGHNA, YSLEER. The CDR3 sequence is 15 residues long. The CDR3 region is CASSQDVGDTGELFF. The CDR3 DNA follows: TGCGCCAGCAGCCAAGATGTAGGGGATACCGGGGAGCTGTTTTTT.

This clonotype has a handful of counts. This chain links TRBV7-9 with TRBJ1-4, with 9 bases fitting TRBD1. Germline CDR1 is SEHNR and CDR2 is FQNEAQ (reference sequence). The CDR3 length is 17 residues. J was trimmed by 3 bases and V by 5 bases; bases with no gene match: 10. CDR3 nucleotide sequence: TGTGCCAGCAGCCCCCCGGGACAGGGTAACCCTAATGAAAAACTGTTTTTT. It codes for CASSPPGQGNPNEKLFF.

This clonotype was observed a handful of times. The rearrangement uses TRBV12-3 or TRBV12-4 and TRBJ1-1; TRBD1 matches at 8 bases. The CDR3 is 14 residues long. The J segment lost 5 bases and the V segment lost 8 bases, leaving 10 bases of the junction unmatched. CDR3 nucleotide sequence: TGTGCCAGCGAGGCACAGGGGGGAAAGACTGAAGCTTTCTTT. Translating gives CASEAQGGKTEAFF.

The genes are TRBV7-8 and TRBJ1-1; 9 positions match TRBD1. Germline assignment: CDR1 SGHVS and CDR2 FQNEAQ. There are 16 residues in the CDR3. The junction had 4 bases not matched to a gene; V was cut back by 1 base and J by 1 base. This chain's CDR3 is CASSLDPDRGNTEAFF. The CDR3 bases are TGTGCCAGCAGCTTAGACCCGGACAGGGGGAACACTGAAGCTTTCTTT. Using reference TRBV7-8 and TRBJ1-1 for the parts outside the CDR3, the full variable domain is GAGVSQSPRYKVAKRGQDVALRCDPISGHVSLFWYQQALGQGPEFLTYFQNEAQLDKSGLPSDRFFAERPEGSVSTLKIQRTQQEDSAVYLCASSLDPDRGNTEAFFGQGTRLTVV.

This clonotype was seen a handful of times. The gene calls are TRBV18 and TRBJ1-4; 12 bases fit TRBD1. This CDR3 is 13 amino acids long. Germline assignment: CDR1 KGHSH and CDR2 LQKENI. Trimming took 6 bases from V and 8 from J; bases not matched to a gene: 1. CDR3 amino acids: CASSGTGGEKLFF. The CDR3 bases are TGTGCCAGCTCCGGGACAGGGGGCGAAAAACTGTTTTTT.

The chain recombines TRBV7-6 with TRBJ2-7, with a weak D call TRBD1 (5 bases). Germline V CDR1 and CDR2: SGHVS, FNYEAQ. The CDR3 runs 15 residues. V was clipped by 3 bases and J by 3 bases, with 15 bases between them. This CDR3 reads CASSFRASLIYEQYF. Written as DNA, the CDR3 is TGTGCCAGCAGCTTCAGGGCTTCACTCATCTACGAGCAGTACTTC.

A few counts support this clonotype. The rearrangement uses TRBV5-1 and TRBJ1-1; 7 nucleotides match TRBD1. Per the germline V gene, CDR1 is SGHRS and CDR2 is YFSETQ. Losses at the gene ends were 3 bases for V and 7 bases for J; bases not matched to a gene: 12. The CDR3 consists of 15 residues. CDR3 nucleotide sequence: TGCGCCAGCAGCTATACAGGGGAGATTTCTATTGAAGCTTTCTTT. Translated, it gives CASSYTGEISIEAFF.

The gene calls are TRBV7-6 and TRBJ2-2; no definite D call. Looked up from germline, CDR1 is SGHVS and CDR2 is FNYEAQ. CDR3 length equals 15 residues. V lost 5 bases and J 0 bases, leaving 10 bases between the germline ends. CDR3 sequence reads: CASSPGFANTGELFF. CDR3 coding DNA: TGTGCCAGCAGCCCGGGTTTTGCGAACACCGGGGAGCTGTTTTTT.

The chain is built from TRBV24-1 and TRBJ2-3, with D tentatively TRBD2 (6 bases). The germline V gene encodes CDR1 KGHDR and CDR2 SFDVKD. The V end was cut by 7 bases, the J end by 4 bases, with 11 bases between. The CDR3 runs 13 residues. CDR3 amino acids: CATRPGTADTQYF. The CDR3 DNA sequence: TGTGCCACCAGGCCCGGGACTGCAGATACGCAGTATTTT.

The rearrangement links TRBV6-1 to TRBJ2-5, with 9 bases aligning to TRBD1. CDR1 is MNHNS, CDR2 SASEGT, per germline. Germline trimming cut 10 bases from V and 5 bases from J; bases unmatched to any gene: 8. CDR3 length: 13 residues. The CDR3 nucleotides read TGTGCCACACCGGGACAGGGAGGGGAGACCCAGTACTTC. Amino acids: CATPGQGGETQYF.

The V and J genes are TRBV6-2 or TRBV6-3 and TRBJ1-2; 7 nucleotides match TRBD1. Germline V gene lookup returns CDR1 MNHEY and CDR2 SVGEGT. This CDR3 has 13 amino acids. J lost 5 bases, V lost 6 bases, and 6 bases had no gene match. CDR3 sequence: CASRGTAEYGYTF. CDR3 nucleotide sequence: TGTGCCAGCAGAGGGACAGCAGAATATGGCTACACCTTC.

This clonotype appeared a few times. V usage is TRBV9 and J usage is TRBJ1-1, with unresolved D. The V end lost 4 bases, the J end lost 10 bases, and 14 bases lay between the germline ends. The CDR3 sequence is 12 residues long. Germline CDR1 and CDR2: SGDLS and YYNGEE. CDR3 amino acids: CASSPSTLGAFF. In nucleotides, the CDR3 is TGTGCCAGCAGCCCTTCGACCCTCGGAGCTTTCTTT.

The chain combines TRBV6-9 with TRBJ2-5; 11 positions match TRBD2. With 8 bases clipped from V and 0 bases from J, the junction kept 5 bases outside the gene matches. Germline values: CDR1 MNHGY, CDR2 SVAAGI. The CDR3 is made up of 15 amino acids. CDR3 region: CASFRLAGNQETQYF. The CDR3 coding sequence is TGTGCCAGCTTCCGACTAGCGGGGAACCAAGAGACCCAGTACTTC.

This chain uses TRBV5-6 with TRBJ2-5; D unclear. V was shortened by 2 bases and J by 5 bases, with 10 bases between the two germline ends. The CDR3 is made up of 13 amino acids. CDR1 and CDR2 from the germline V gene are SGHDT and YYEEEE. In nucleotides, the CDR3 is TGTGCCAGCAGCTTTGTGTCCTCTGAGACCCAGTACTTC. Translated: CASSFVSSETQYF.

The J gene is TRBJ2-4, the V gene TRBV7-9; TRBD2 might be the D (5 bases). V lost 11 bases and J 0 bases, leaving 11 bases between the germline ends. CDR1 and CDR2 (germline): SEHNR, FQNEAQ (reference sequence). The CDR3 is 13 residues long. In nucleotides, the CDR3 is TGTGCCGTACGGGATCTAGCCAAAAACATTCAGTACTTC. Protein sequence: CAVRDLAKNIQYF.

This clonotype was seen more than once but under ten times. This chain connects TRBV20-1 to TRBJ2-3, with 8 bases aligning to TRBD2. With V trimmed by 5 bases and J by 1 base, 5 bases remained unmatched. The germline gives CDR1 DFQATT, CDR2 SNEGSKA (reference sequence). This CDR3 comprises 14 residues. For the CDR3, the DNA is TGCAGTGCTCCGATTAGCGGGGGCACAGATACGCAGTATTTT. Its translation: CSAPISGGTDTQYF.

In this sample, this clonotype turned up a few times. The genes are TRBV12-3 or TRBV12-4 and TRBJ2-2; 12 nucleotides line up with TRBD2. The CDR3 runs to 16 residues. Unmatched junction bases numbered 7, after V lost 6 bases and J lost 5 bases. The CDR3: CASSPPSGGGTGELFF. DNA of the CDR3: TGTGCCAGCAGCCCCCCTAGCGGGGGGGGAACCGGGGAGCTGTTTTTT.

CDR3 sequence reads: CASSQEPGTYEQYF. DNA for the CDR3: TGTGCCAGCAGCCAAGAGCCGGGGACCTACGAGCAGTACTTC. V gene TRBV4-2 combines with J gene TRBJ2-7, with a weak D call TRBD2 (5 bases). Germline assignment: CDR1 LGHNA and CDR2 YNFKEQ. With 0 bases removed from V and 2 bases from J, the gap between germline ends came to 8 bases. The CDR3 is 14 residues long.

The genes are TRBV7-2 and TRBJ2-5; D might be TRBD2 (5 bases). V dropped 5 bases and J dropped 5 bases, with 18 bases sitting between them. Germline values: CDR1 SGHTA, CDR2 FQGNSA. This CDR3 contains 15 residues. The CDR3 protein is CASSGAVFRGETQYF. The CDR3 DNA follows: TGTGCCAGCAGCGGAGCGGTTTTCAGAGGGGAGACCCAGTACTTC.